The 2 T cell receptor beta chains presented below share a single source sample, sequenced in a study of control samples from healthy donors and cancer patients. TCRdb's table, derived via immunoSEQ multiplex PCR, lists solely in-frame clones and lacks some. The data show 120,000 or so clones, about 86% seen once. Sequencing was carried out using blood. These receptors originate from a man younger than 45 in good health.

The V and J genes are TRBV25-1 and TRBJ1-6, with D hard to call. CDR1 MGHDK and CDR2 SYGVNS come from the germline V gene. The CDR3 spans 14 residues. V was clipped by 0 bases and J by 8 bases, with 8 bases between them. The CDR3 loop is CASSEYNRDSPLHF. In DNA form, the CDR3 reads TGTGCCAGCAGTGAATATAATAGAGATTCACCCCTCCACTTT.

The chain employs TRBV11-2 and TRBJ1-3, with TRBD1 matching over 7 bases. The CDR3 is 16 amino acids. Germline values: CDR1 SGHAT, CDR2 FQNNGV. Germline trimming cut 5 bases from V and 2 bases from J; bases unmatched to any gene: 9. CDR3 bases: TGTGCCAGCAGCATTAATACAGGGGCTGCTGGAAACACCATATATTTT. Protein sequence: CASSINTGAAGNTIYF. Based on the CDR3 plus reference TRBV11-2 and TRBJ1-3, the full variable domain is EAGVAQSPRYKIIEKRQSVAFWCNPISGHATLYWYQQILGQGPKLLIQFQNNGVVDDSQLPKDRFSAERLKGVDSTLKIQPAKLEDSAVYLCASSINTGAAGNTIYFGEGSWLTVV.